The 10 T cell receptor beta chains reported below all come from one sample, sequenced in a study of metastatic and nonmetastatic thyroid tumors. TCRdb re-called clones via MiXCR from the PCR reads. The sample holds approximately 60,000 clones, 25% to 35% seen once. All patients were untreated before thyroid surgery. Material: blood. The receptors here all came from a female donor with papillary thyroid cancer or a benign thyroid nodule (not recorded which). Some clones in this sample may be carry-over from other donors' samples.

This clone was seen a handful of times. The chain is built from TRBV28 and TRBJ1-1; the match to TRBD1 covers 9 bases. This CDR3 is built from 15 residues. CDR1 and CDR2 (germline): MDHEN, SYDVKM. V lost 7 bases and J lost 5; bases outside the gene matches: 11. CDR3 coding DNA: TGTGCCAGCACCGACAACAGGGGGCGGAGAACTGAAGCTTTCTTT. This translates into CASTDNRGRRTEAFF.

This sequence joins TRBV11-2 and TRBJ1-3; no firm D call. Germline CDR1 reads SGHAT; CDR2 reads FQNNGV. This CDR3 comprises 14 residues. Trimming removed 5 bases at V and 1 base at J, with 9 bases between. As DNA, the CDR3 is TGTGCCAGCAGCCCCCACGTTTCTGGAAACACCATATATTTT. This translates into CASSPHVSGNTIYF.

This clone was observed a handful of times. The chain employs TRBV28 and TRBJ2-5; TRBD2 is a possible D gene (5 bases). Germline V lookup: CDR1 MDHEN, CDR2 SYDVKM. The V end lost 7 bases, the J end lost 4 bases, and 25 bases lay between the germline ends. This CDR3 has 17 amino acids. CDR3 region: CASKTLGMFESGETQYF. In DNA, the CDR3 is TGTGCCAGCAAAACTTTAGGGATGTTTGAGAGCGGAGAGACCCAGTACTTC.

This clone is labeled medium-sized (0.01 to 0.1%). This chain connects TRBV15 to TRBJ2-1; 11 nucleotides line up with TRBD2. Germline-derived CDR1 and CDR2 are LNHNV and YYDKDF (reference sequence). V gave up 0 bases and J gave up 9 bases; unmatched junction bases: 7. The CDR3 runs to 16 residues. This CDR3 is CATSRDASGRMREQFF. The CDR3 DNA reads TGTGCCACCAGCAGAGACGCTAGCGGGAGGATGCGTGAGCAGTTCTTC.

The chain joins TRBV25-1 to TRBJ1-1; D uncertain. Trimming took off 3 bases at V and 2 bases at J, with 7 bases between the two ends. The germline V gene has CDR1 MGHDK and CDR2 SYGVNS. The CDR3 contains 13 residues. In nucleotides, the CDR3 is TGTGCCAGCAGTGATCCGGGTAACACTGAAGCTTTCTTT. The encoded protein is CASSDPGNTEAFF.

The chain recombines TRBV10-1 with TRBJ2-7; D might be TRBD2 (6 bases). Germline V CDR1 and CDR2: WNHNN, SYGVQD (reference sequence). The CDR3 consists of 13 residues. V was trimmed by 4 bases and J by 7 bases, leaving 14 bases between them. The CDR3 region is CASSVSGVGEQYF. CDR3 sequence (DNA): TGCGCCAGCAGTGTATCGGGGGTCGGAGAGCAGTACTTC.

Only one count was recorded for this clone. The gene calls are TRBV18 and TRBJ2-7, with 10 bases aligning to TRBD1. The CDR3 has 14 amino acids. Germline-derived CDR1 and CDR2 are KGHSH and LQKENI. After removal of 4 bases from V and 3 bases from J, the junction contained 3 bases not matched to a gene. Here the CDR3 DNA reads TGTGCCAGCTCACGACAGGGGGCGGTCTACGAGCAGTACTTC. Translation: CASSRQGAVYEQYF.

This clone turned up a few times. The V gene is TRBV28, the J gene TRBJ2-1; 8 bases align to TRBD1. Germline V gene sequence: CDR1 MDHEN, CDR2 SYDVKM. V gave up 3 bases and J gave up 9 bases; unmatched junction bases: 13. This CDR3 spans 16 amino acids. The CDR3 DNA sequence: TGTGCCAGCAGTTTGCTCCATGGACAGGGTCGCCCTGAGCAGTTCTTC. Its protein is CASSLLHGQGRPEQFF.

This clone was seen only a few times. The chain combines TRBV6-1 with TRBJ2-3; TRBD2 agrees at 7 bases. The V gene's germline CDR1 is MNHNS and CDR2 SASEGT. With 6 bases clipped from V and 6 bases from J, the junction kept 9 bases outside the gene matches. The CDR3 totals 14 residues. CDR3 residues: CASRGGGSADTQYF. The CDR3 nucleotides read TGTGCCAGCAGGGGGGGGGGTTCGGCGGATACGCAGTATTTT.

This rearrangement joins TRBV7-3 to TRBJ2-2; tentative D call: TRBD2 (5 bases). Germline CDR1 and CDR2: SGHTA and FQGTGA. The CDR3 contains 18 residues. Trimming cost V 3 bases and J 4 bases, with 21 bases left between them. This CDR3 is CASSLRASPRTSTGELFF. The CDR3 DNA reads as TGTGCCAGCAGCTTGAGGGCCAGCCCCCGGACCTCCACCGGGGAGCTGTTTTTT.